This T cell receptor beta chain came from a study of blood T cell repertoires in COVID-19. Study-level information: Whether acute or convalescent, the COVID-19 samples came from the United States, Italy and Spain. Sources were T cells, B-cell-depleted T cells, or PBMCs; the material itself was cDNA or gDNA.

Followed over time, Seattle patients had been enrolled while infection was active. Libraries were prepared by immunoSEQ multiplex PCR; TCRdb keeps only in-frame clonotypes and omits some of them. Here the sample spans approximately 110,000 clones, around 85% being singletons. The germline V gene encodes CDR1 KGHSH and CDR2 LQKENI. The CDR3 is 13 amino acids. V gave up 2 bases and J gave up 3 bases, with 7 bases separating them. The chain is built from TRBV18 and TRBJ1-1; possible D gene TRBD1, 5 bases. Sequenced input: peripheral blood. The clonotype comes from a woman aged 60-75 years with COVID-19, enrolled during active disease. The CDR3 nucleotides read TGTGCCAGCTCACCAATAGGGGACACTGAAGCTTTCTTT. This sequence encodes CASSPIGDTEAFF. Using reference TRBV18 and TRBJ1-1 for the parts outside the CDR3, the full variable domain is NAGVMQNPRHLVRRRGQEARLRCSPMKGHSHVYWYRQLPEEGLKFMVYLQKENIIDESGMPKERFSAEFPKEGPSILRIQQVVRGDSAAYFCASSPIGDTEAFFGQGTRLTVV.